Below are 8 T cell receptor beta chains sequenced from a single sample in a study of glioma-infiltrating T cells (dated by TCRdb to about 2016). Instrument used: Illumina MiSeq. The iRepertoire nested amplicon-rescue multiplex PCR (arm-PCR) platform was used to amplify TCR alpha and beta CDR3 regions from RNA. TCRdb passed the public sequencing reads through fastp at Q25 and MiXCR, retaining productive beta sequences. A single entry per CDR3 protein holds the most common genes and DNA from its merged rows. For this sample the table gives 160,000 or so distinct CDR3 sequences, of which about 47% were detected only once. About 5.2% of the sample lies in the top ten. Sequenced input: glioma tissue, nonneoplastic brain tissue, or PBMCs (not recorded which). These receptors originate from a human donor with low-grade glioma or glioblastoma, undergoing nonglioma brain surgery, or in good health (not recorded which).

Concerning this clonotype: A read error may produce the germline difference seen at one junction end. V and J are TRBV28 and TRBJ1-1; D is ambiguous. Germline V gene data show CDR1 as MDHEN and CDR2 as SYDVKM. The CDR3 is 13 residues long. The DNA of the CDR3 is TGTGCCACTCGGTATGGTGTGAACATTGAAGCTTCCTTT. Its translation: CATRYGVNIEASF.

As concerns this clonotype: The junction and the germline gene differ at one end; a read error may be behind it. The gene calls are TRBV2 and TRBJ2-1; 7 bases are a match to TRBD2. The CDR3 extends over 12 amino acids. The germline gives CDR1 SNHLY, CDR2 FYNNEI. CDR3 amino acids: CASMLAENGQFF. For the CDR3, the DNA is TGTGCCAGCATGCTAGCGGAGAATGGGCAGTTCTTC.

This clonotype was recorded many times. The chain's CDR3 is CASSLPPVETQYF. The CDR3 coding sequence is TGTGCCAGCAGCTTACCCCCTGTGGAGACCCAGTACTTC. V is TRBV7-2 and J is TRBJ2-5; no clear D. V was clipped by 2 bases and J by 5 bases, with 9 bases between them. Germline-derived CDR1 and CDR2 are SGHTA and FQGNSA. This CDR3 contains 13 residues.

This clonotype turned up a few times. The gene calls are TRBV3-1 and TRBJ1-3, with D possibly matching TRBD1 (6 bases). Germline values: CDR1 LGHDT, CDR2 YNNKEL (reference sequence). CDR3 length: 14 amino acids. V was clipped by 2 bases and J by 6 bases, with 11 bases between them. The chain's CDR3 is CASSQPGHVNTIYF. The CDR3 nucleotides are TGTGCCAGCAGCCAACCGGGACACGTAAACACCATATATTTT.

In its sample, this clonotype was seen many times. The rearrangement joins TRBV24-1 to TRBJ2-2; D is perhaps TRBD1 (6 bases). V was clipped by 7 bases and J by 2 bases, with 7 bases between them. In germline, CDR1 is KGHDR, CDR2 SFDVKD. The CDR3 is 13 amino acids. The CDR3: CATRDSNTGELFF. CDR3 DNA sequence: TGTGCCACCAGGGACAGTAACACCGGGGAGCTGTTTTTT.

The table lists this clonotype with a few counts. The rearrangement links TRBV7-9 to TRBJ2-7; tentatively, D is TRBD1 (5 bases). The CDR3 is 15 residues long. Germline assignment: CDR1 SEHNR and CDR2 FQNEAQ (reference sequence). Trimming took off 4 bases at V and 6 bases at J, with 19 bases between the two ends. This chain's CDR3 is CASSSYRFADSEQYF. The CDR3 DNA sequence: TGTGCCAGCAGCTCGTACAGGTTTGCAGACTCCGAGCAGTACTTC.

On this clonotype itself: A much larger clone is a single base away; this may be a read error. This rearrangement joins TRBV25-1 to TRBJ2-7; 13 nucleotides match TRBD2. Germline V CDR1 and CDR2: MGHDK, SYGVNS. Trimming removed 6 bases from V and 4 bases from J; junction bases left unmatched: 3. This CDR3 comprises 14 residues. CDR3 protein: CASSVTSGGYEQYF. CDR3 nucleotide sequence: TGTGCCAGCAGCGTGACTAGCGGGGGGTACGAGCAGTACTTC.

Many counts were recorded for this clonotype. This chain joins TRBV7-8 and TRBJ2-1, with 7 bases lining up with TRBD1. The CDR3 is made up of 14 amino acids. J lost 5 bases, V lost 5 bases, and 6 bases had no gene match. Germline lookup yields CDR1 SGHVS and CDR2 FQNEAQ. CDR3 in DNA: TGTGCCAGCAGCCTCGACAGGGCCCACAATGAGCAGTTCTTC. This translates into CASSLDRAHNEQFF.